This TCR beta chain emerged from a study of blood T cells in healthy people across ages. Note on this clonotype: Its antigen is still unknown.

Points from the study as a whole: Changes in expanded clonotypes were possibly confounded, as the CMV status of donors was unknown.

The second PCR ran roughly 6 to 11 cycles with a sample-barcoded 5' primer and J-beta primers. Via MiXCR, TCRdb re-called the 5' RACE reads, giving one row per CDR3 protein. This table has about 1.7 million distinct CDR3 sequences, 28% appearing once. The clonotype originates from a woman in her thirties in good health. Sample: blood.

CDR3: CASSGGLDNSPLHF. DNA of the CDR3: TGCGCCAGCAGCGGGGGCCTGGATAATTCACCCCTCCACTTT. The J gene is TRBJ1-6, the V gene TRBV5-1, with TRBD1 as a possible D gene (6 bases). The CDR3 has 14 amino acids. The V and J ends lost 4 bases and 5 bases respectively, with 10 bases between them. Germline CDR1 is SGHRS and CDR2 is YFSETQ.